The 30 T cell receptor delta chains presented below share a single source sample, sequenced in a study of Vδ1+ human thymocytes. The antigens these receptors bind are not known. Notes on the study in general: Highly polyclonal TRG and TRD repertoires with Gaussian CDR3 length distributions appeared in thymus.

Sequences come from RNA converted to cDNA by reverse transcription. Multiplex PCR used pooled V-gene forward primers and a constant-region reverse primer to amplify CDR3s. TCRdb fed the multiplex PCR reads to CATT. The sample consists of around 20,000 delta-chain clones, 7% to 8.5% of them appearing once. The sequencing input was Vdelta1+ gamma-delta thymocytes from the thymus. Subset: FACS-sorted CD3+ TCRalphabeta- TCRVdelta1+ TCRVdelta2- thymocytes. These receptor sequences come from a child less than two years old who had congenital heart surgery.

In its sample, this clone was seen a few times. The chain carries TRDV1 and TRDJ1; TRDD3 is a possible D gene (5 bases). Germline lookup yields CDR1 TSWWSYY and CDR2 QGS. Trimming cost V 2 bases and J 5 bases, with 9 bases left between them. This CDR3 is 13 amino acids long. The CDR3 spells CALGEVRGDKLIF. The CDR3, as DNA: TGTGCTCTTGGGGAAGTGAGGGGGGATAAACTCATCTTT.

This clone is medium-sized in the sample. The chain combines TRDV2 with TRDJ1; the match to TRDD3 covers 12 bases. Germline values: CDR1 GEAIGNYY, CDR2 EKD. V trimming: 0 bases; J trimming: 1 base; junction bases outside the gene matches: 5. The CDR3 is made up of 17 amino acids. The CDR3 coding sequence is TGTGCCTGTGACACCCTAGGCTGGGGGATACGCACCGATAAACTCATCTTT. Protein sequence: CACDTLGWGIRTDKLIF.

The gene calls are TRDV1 and TRDJ1; 8 nucleotides align to TRDD2. TCRdb does not report a J gene; here it was assigned by matching the DNA to germline references. Germline assignment: CDR1 TSWWSYY and CDR2 QGS. This CDR3 is 16 amino acids long. Trimming at V came to 8 bases and at J to 1 base, leaving 12 bases not matched to a gene. CDR3 sequence reads: CALFAPFLGFTDKLIF. In nucleotides, the CDR3 is TGTGCTCTTTTTGCCCCCTTCCTAGGCTTCACCGATAAACTCATCTTT.

This clone has just a few counts. This sequence joins TRDV1 and TRDJ1, with 12 positions matching TRDD3. Trimming cost V 9 bases and J 11 bases; bases outside gene matches: 22. Germline V gene data show CDR1 as TSWWSYY and CDR2 as QGS. The CDR3 extends over 17 amino acids. CDR3 nucleotide sequence: TGTGCTCTCGTGCCCACCCTCTTCGTCTCTGGGGGATACGCTCTCATCTTT. It translates to CALVPTLFVSGGYALIF.

V and J are TRDV3 and TRDJ3; TRDD3 matches at 7 bases. TCRdb offers no J gene call, so here the DNA was matched to germline to obtain one. V shed 1 base, J shed 2 bases, and the junction held 23 bases outside the gene matches. This CDR3 contains 22 residues. Germline V CDR1 and CDR2: TVYSNPD, GDNSRS (reference sequence). This chain's CDR3 is CAFIGWDDEYWGPAWDTRQMFF. The CDR3, as DNA: TGTGCCTTTATCGGATGGGACGACGAGTACTGGGGACCGGCCTGGGACACCCGACAGATGTTTTTC.

A few counts support this clone. The genes are TRDV1 and TRDJ1; 8 positions agree with TRDD3. The CDR3 has 23 residues. Germline lookup yields CDR1 TSWWSYY and CDR2 QGS. V was pared by 0 bases and J by 1 base, with 25 bases of the junction left unmatched. CDR3: CALGELIYLPQYWGLGCTDKLIF. In nucleotides, the CDR3 is TGTGCTCTTGGGGAACTCATATACCTTCCCCAGTACTGGGGGTTAGGGTGCACCGATAAACTCATCTTT.

This chain links TRDV2 with TRDJ2, with 7 bases lining up with TRDD3. The J gene was missing in TCRdb and was found by matching the end of the DNA to germline. Germline V gene data show CDR1 as GEAIGNYY and CDR2 as EKD. This CDR3 spans 20 amino acids. Germline trimming cut 1 base from V and 1 base from J; bases unmatched to any gene: 17. In nucleotides, the CDR3 is TGTGCCTGTGACACTATCTTCCGCCTGTCTGGGGGTCGTTTGACAGCACAACTCTTCTTT. Translated, it gives CACDTIFRLSGGRLTAQLFF.

This clone turned up a few times. The chain recombines TRDV1 with TRDJ1, with 8 bases that match TRDD3. Trimming cost V 3 bases and J 0 bases; bases outside gene matches: 15. Germline V lookup: CDR1 TSWWSYY, CDR2 QGS. This CDR3 spans 19 amino acids. This chain's CDR3 is CALGDTGYGWGRDTDKLIF. CDR3 sequence (DNA): TGTGCTCTTGGGGATACCGGCTACGGCTGGGGGAGAGACACCGATAAACTCATCTTT.

This chain links TRDV1 with TRDJ1; 8 bases line up with TRDD3. The J gene is absent in TCRdb and was assigned here via DNA matching to germline. V shed 1 base and J 0 bases; nucleotides not matched to a gene: 16. This CDR3 is 20 amino acids long. Germline lookup yields CDR1 TSWWSYY and CDR2 QGS. CDR3 protein: CALGEQVPLYWGVYTDKLIF. The CDR3 DNA reads TGTGCTCTTGGGGAACAGGTGCCCCTGTACTGGGGGGTGTACACCGATAAACTCATCTTT.

This clone was seen a few times. The J gene is TRDJ1, the V gene TRDV1; 13 bases align to TRDD3. This CDR3 comprises 25 residues. Germline V CDR1 and CDR2: TSWWSYY, QGS. The V gene end was trimmed by 1 base and the J gene end by 3 bases; junction bases not matched to a gene: 29. In DNA, the CDR3 is TGTGCTCTTGGGGAACCGGGTTCCTACCTCTATACTGGGGGATACGCAATTTGGGATGCCGATAAACTCATCTTT. It specifies CALGEPGSYLYTGGYAIWDADKLIF.

This clone was counted only a few times. This chain connects TRDV1 to TRDJ1; D possibly corresponds to TRDD3 (6 bases). In germline, CDR1 is TSWWSYY, CDR2 QGS. The length of the CDR3 is 16 residues. V was pared by 4 bases and J by 5 bases, with 20 bases between. The DNA for the CDR3 is TGTGCTCTTGGGGCGGTGGCCCTGGGGTTAAAAGATAAACTCATCTTT. Translated, it gives CALGAVALGLKDKLIF.

A few counts support this clone. J is TRDJ1 and V is TRDV1; a weak D match, TRDD3 (5 bases). The CDR3 is 14 amino acids. CDR1 TSWWSYY and CDR2 QGS come from the germline V gene. V lost 0 bases, J lost 4 bases, and 9 bases lay in between. CDR3 in DNA: TGTGCTCTTGGGGAACTAGGGGAAGGCGATAAACTCATCTTT. Amino acid sequence: CALGELGEGDKLIF.

The rearrangement joins TRDV1 to TRDJ1; the D gene is possibly TRDD3 (5 bases). V was pared by 1 base and J by 0 bases, with 12 bases between. The CDR3 runs to 16 residues. Germline loops: CDR1 TSWWSYY, CDR2 QGS. DNA for the CDR3: TGTGCTCTTGGGGAACGGCTGGGATGGTACACCGATAAACTCATCTTT. This codes for CALGERLGWYTDKLIF.

The chain carries TRDV1 and TRDJ1; 8 bases fit TRDD3. Germline-derived CDR1 and CDR2 are TSWWSYY and QGS. CDR3 length: 20 residues. Trimming took 3 bases from V and 2 from J; bases not matched to a gene: 20. The CDR3 reads CALGDPTGGLLYWGTDKLIF. The DNA of the CDR3 is TGTGCTCTTGGGGATCCTACCGGGGGCCTACTGTACTGGGGGACCGATAAACTCATCTTT.

This chain links TRDV1 with TRDJ1, with 13 bases lining up with TRDD3. No J segment appears in TCRdb, so it was assigned here by matching the sequence to germline. Germline CDR1 reads TSWWSYY; CDR2 reads QGS. V dropped 0 bases and J dropped 6; count of bases not matched to a gene: 22. The CDR3 spans 22 residues. CDR3 region: CALGELGPSRYWGIRGPYKLIF. CDR3 DNA: TGTGCTCTTGGGGAACTAGGACCCTCCCGGTACTGGGGGATACGAGGTCCCTATAAACTCATCTTT.

The rearrangement joins TRDV1 to TRDJ1; unclear D gene. Germline V lookup: CDR1 TSWWSYY, CDR2 QGS. The CDR3 contains 17 residues. The V end lost 3 bases, the J end lost 7 bases, and 24 bases lay between the germline ends. CDR3 sequence (DNA): TGTGCTCTTGGGGAGATCCCGCTCCGGGGTCTTGAAGGTAAACTCATCTTT. Amino acid sequence: CALGEIPLRGLEGKLIF.

This clone has a handful of counts. V is TRDV1 and J is TRDJ1; 9 bases agree with TRDD3. V gave up 5 bases and J gave up 4 bases; unmatched junction bases: 26. The germline V gene has CDR1 TSWWSYY and CDR2 QGS. The CDR3 loop spans 21 amino acids. CDR3 nucleotides: TGTGCTCTTGGGTCCCGCTTATTCCCCCCCTACTGGGGGACGAGTTTCGATAAACTCATCTTT. Translation: CALGSRLFPPYWGTSFDKLIF.

V is TRDV1 and J is TRDJ1, with 8 positions matching TRDD3. The J gene was missing in TCRdb and was found by matching the end of the DNA to germline. The CDR3 runs 22 residues. The V gene end was trimmed by 4 bases and the J gene end by 2 bases; junction bases not matched to a gene: 27. From germline, CDR1 is TSWWSYY and CDR2 QGS. The CDR3 is CALGGLRPYPGILPAGTDKLIF. Written as DNA, the CDR3 is TGTGCTCTTGGGGGCCTTCGGCCTTACCCGGGGATACTACCGGCGGGGACCGATAAACTCATCTTT.

This clone has a handful of counts. The V call is TRDV1, the J call TRDJ1; D possibly corresponds to TRDD3 (5 bases). The V and J ends lost 0 bases and 11 bases respectively, with 28 bases between them. Germline lookup yields CDR1 TSWWSYY and CDR2 QGS. This CDR3 spans 18 amino acids. Here the CDR3 reads CALGELSWAFSKWVPLIF. CDR3 DNA: TGTGCTCTTGGGGAACTATCCTGGGCGTTCTCAAAGTGGGTCCCTCTCATCTTT.

The V gene is TRDV1, the J gene TRDJ1; 9 nucleotides agree with TRDD3. V lost 8 bases to trimming and J lost 8 bases; unmatched junction nucleotides: 30. The CDR3 runs to 20 residues. Germline-derived CDR1 and CDR2 are TSWWSYY and QGS. CDR3 region: CALTCGAPIHHWGTRPKLIF. The CDR3 coding sequence is TGTGCTCTTACTTGTGGTGCCCCCATCCACCACTGGGGGACCCGCCCGAAACTCATCTTT.

This sequence joins TRDV1 and TRDJ1; 9 nucleotides line up with TRDD3. Germline CDR1 TSWWSYY, CDR2 QGS. V shed 3 bases, J shed 6 bases, and the junction held 14 bases outside the gene matches. The CDR3 covers 17 residues. The CDR3 nucleotides are TGTGCTCTTGGGGATTCGTACTGGGGGGATACATCCAATAAACTCATCTTT. The encoded protein is CALGDSYWGDTSNKLIF.

In this sample, this clone turned up a few times. V is TRDV1 and J is TRDJ1; 9 nucleotides match TRDD2. This CDR3 comprises 19 residues. V shed 5 bases, J shed 0 bases, and the junction held 16 bases outside the gene matches. Germline V gene lookup returns CDR1 TSWWSYY and CDR2 QGS. The CDR3 DNA reads as TGTGCTCTTGGGTCCCGGAGCCCTTCCTACCCGGTTTACACCGATAAACTCATCTTT. Protein sequence: CALGSRSPSYPVYTDKLIF.

This clone came up a few times. The chain links TRDV1 to TRDJ1, with TRDD2 identical over 7 bases. The V and J ends lost 9 bases and 3 bases, in that order; junction bases with no gene match: 16. This CDR3 is 16 amino acids long. Germline V gives CDR1 TSWWSYY, CDR2 QGS. The CDR3 bases are TGTGCTCTCCGGTTCCTACGTACAAGGGAAGCCGATAAACTCATCTTT. It codes for CALRFLRTREADKLIF.

The chain has TRDV1 and TRDJ2; TRDD2 might be the D (5 bases). The better agreement between TRDJ1 and the DNA end casts doubt on the J call. Per the germline V gene, CDR1 is TSWWSYY and CDR2 is QGS. This CDR3 region has 18 residues. In nucleotides, the CDR3 is TGTGCTCTTGGGGAAGGGCTTACCTACCTACACCCCACCGATAAACTCATCTTT. Amino acids: CALGEGLTYLHPTDKLIF.

The genes are TRDV1 and TRDJ1; no clear D. V lost 2 bases to trimming and J lost 3 bases, with 28 bases between them. The CDR3 consists of 20 residues. Germline V CDR1 and CDR2: TSWWSYY, QGS. CDR3 sequence reads: CALGELGLHDVPPTSDKLIF. The DNA of the CDR3 is TGTGCTCTTGGGGAATTAGGTCTTCATGACGTCCCACCCACGTCCGATAAACTCATCTTT.

This clone was detected only a few times. V is TRDV1 and J is TRDJ1; D is perhaps TRDD3 (6 bases). Per germline, CDR1 TSWWSYY and CDR2 QGS. The CDR3 is made up of 22 amino acids. V gave up 7 bases and J gave up 2 bases, with 38 bases separating them. The CDR3 protein is CALVSGWRRHDGGIKRTDKLIF. The CDR3 bases are TGTGCTCTTGTGTCGGGCTGGCGGCGTCACGACGGAGGGATAAAGAGAACCGATAAACTCATCTTT.

By share, this clone ranks as medium-sized. The V and J genes are TRDV2 and TRDJ3, with 8 bases that match TRDD3. The CDR3 is 17 residues long. In germline, CDR1 is GEAIGNYY, CDR2 EKD. V lost 1 base, J lost 0 bases, and 1 base stayed unmatched. The CDR3 sequence: CACDTGGSSWDTRQMFF. CDR3 nucleotide sequence: TGTGCCTGTGACACTGGGGGATCCTCCTGGGACACCCGACAGATGTTTTTC.

This clone was counted a few times. This chain joins TRDV1 and TRDJ1; TRDD3 aligns across 12 bases. Per germline, CDR1 TSWWSYY and CDR2 QGS. Trimming took 0 bases from V and 9 from J; bases not matched to a gene: 14. This CDR3 region has 18 residues. CDR3 sequence reads: CALGELYPTGGYSSELIF. CDR3 nucleotide sequence: TGTGCTCTTGGGGAACTTTATCCTACTGGGGGATACTCCTCGGAACTCATCTTT.

This sequence joins TRDV1 and TRDJ1; TRDD3 matches 10 bases. Trimming at V came to 3 bases and at J to 7 bases, leaving 20 bases not matched to a gene. This CDR3 is built from 19 residues. CDR1 and CDR2 (germline): TSWWSYY, QGS. CDR3 loop: CALGDLLQSGGYMGSKLIF. DNA of the CDR3: TGTGCTCTTGGGGATTTACTACAAAGTGGGGGATACATGGGATCTAAACTCATCTTT.

This rearrangement joins TRDV1 to TRDJ2; no clear D gene. The J gene, not given by TCRdb, was assigned here from a germline match of the nucleotide sequence. From germline, CDR1 is TSWWSYY and CDR2 QGS. The V end lost 1 base, the J end lost 2 bases, and 11 bases lay between the germline ends. The CDR3 spans 16 residues. The CDR3 sequence: CALGERVGWLTAQLFF. In DNA, the CDR3 is TGTGCTCTTGGGGAACGTGTTGGATGGTTGACAGCACAACTCTTCTTT.